These 30 T cell receptor beta chains share one sample of origin, sequenced in a study of T cell responses to AZD1222 COVID-19 vaccine. Profiling relied on immunoSEQ multiplex PCR, and the TCRdb table lists in-frame clones only, not all of them. This sample yields about 190,000 clones, of which over 80% are seen a single time; approximately 2.5% belongs to the top ten. The sample here was peripheral blood, taken on day 0 of MenACWY control vaccination. These receptors were taken from an adult in good health.

The gene calls are TRBV6-6 and TRBJ2-7; 8 bases map to TRBD1. This CDR3 spans 16 amino acids. With V trimmed by 8 bases and J by 3 bases, 15 bases remained unmatched. Germline V gene sequence: CDR1 MNHNY, CDR2 SVGAGI (reference sequence). This CDR3 is CASQSRGTTGVYEQYF. The CDR3 DNA follows: TGTGCCAGCCAGTCGAGGGGTACGACAGGGGTCTACGAGCAGTACTTC.

This clone was observed a few times. This rearrangement joins TRBV19 to TRBJ1-5; D remains unclear. Trimming took off 5 bases at V and 7 bases at J, with 12 bases between the two ends. The CDR3 loop spans 13 amino acids. CDR1 LNHDA and CDR2 SQIVND come from the germline V gene (reference sequence). The CDR3 region has the DNA TGTGCCAGTAGTCGGACCGGGAGGCAGCCCCAGCATTTT. As protein: CASSRTGRQPQHF.

Only a few counts were recorded for this clone. The CDR3 DNA reads TGTGCCAGCAGTTGGTGGCAGGGCCCCAATCAGCCCCAGCATTTT. Its translation: CASSWWQGPNQPQHF. This chain joins TRBV28 and TRBJ1-5, with a weak D call TRBD1 (5 bases). This CDR3 has 15 residues. Trimming left V 4 bases short and J 3 bases short, with 13 bases between. The germline V gene encodes CDR1 MDHEN and CDR2 SYDVKM.

V is TRBV10-3 and J is TRBJ2-7, with TRBD1 as a possible D gene (5 bases). In germline, CDR1 is ENHRY, CDR2 SYGVKD. V lost 7 bases and J 4 bases, leaving 14 bases between the germline ends. The CDR3 contains 13 residues. DNA for the CDR3: TGTGCCATCACAGATCGACAGACATACGAGCAGTACTTC. Translation gives CAITDRQTYEQYF.

This clone was counted a single time. The V and J genes are TRBV11-1 and TRBJ2-7, with 8 nucleotides matching TRBD2. The ends lost 5 bases at V and 3 bases at J; junction bases unmatched: 9. The CDR3 is made up of 15 amino acids. Germline V CDR1 and CDR2: SGHAT, FQDESV (reference sequence). The CDR3 nucleotides are TGTGCCAGCAGCCCCCGGGGAAGCGGGAGCTACGAGCAGTACTTC. It is translated as CASSPRGSGSYEQYF.

The chain carries TRBV6-5 and TRBJ2-7; D possibly corresponds to TRBD1 (6 bases). This CDR3 has 15 residues. V was shortened by 5 bases and J by 2 bases, with 16 bases between the two germline ends. Germline assignment: CDR1 MNHEY and CDR2 SVGAGI. The CDR3 sequence: CASSQSWDKPYEQYF. The CDR3 DNA reads TGTGCCAGCAGTCAATCCTGGGACAAGCCCTACGAGCAGTACTTC.

The rearrangement joins TRBV25-1 to TRBJ2-7; no reliable D call. The CDR3 spans 12 residues. Germline CDR1 and CDR2: MGHDK and SYGVNS. Trimming left V 4 bases short and J 2 bases short, with 6 bases between. The CDR3 loop is CASSGAAYEQYF. The CDR3, as DNA: TGTGCCAGCAGTGGGGCCGCCTACGAGCAGTACTTC.

The chain uses TRBV19 and TRBJ2-3, with 7 bases identical to TRBD2. Trimming at V came to 5 bases and at J to 3 bases, leaving 5 bases not matched to a gene. This CDR3 has 14 amino acids. The germline gives CDR1 LNHDA, CDR2 SQIVND (reference sequence). This CDR3 is CASSGERETDTQYF. The CDR3, as DNA: TGTGCCAGTAGTGGGGAGCGGGAAACAGATACGCAGTATTTT.

The chain combines TRBV7-3 with TRBJ2-1; TRBD1 agrees at 12 bases. V lost 4 bases and J lost 7; bases outside the gene matches: 5. CDR1 is SGHTA, CDR2 FQGTGA, per germline. CDR3 length: 15 amino acids. CDR3 in amino acids: CASSSGTGGWNEQFF. DNA for the CDR3: TGTGCCAGCAGCTCCGGGACAGGGGGCTGGAATGAGCAGTTCTTC.

J is TRBJ1-6 and V is TRBV19; D uncertain. CDR3 length: 13 amino acids. Looked up from germline, CDR1 is LNHDA and CDR2 is SQIVND (reference sequence). Trimming cost V 8 bases and J 10 bases, with 15 bases left between them. The chain's CDR3 is CASSPGPGSPLHF. The CDR3 coding sequence is TGTGCCAGTTCGCCGGGCCCGGGATCACCCCTCCACTTT.

The V call is TRBV5-1, the J call TRBJ2-7; TRBD1 might be the D (6 bases). The CDR3 runs 16 residues. V was pared by 0 bases and J by 2 bases, with 15 bases between. The germline V gene encodes CDR1 SGHRS and CDR2 YFSETQ. The CDR3 spells CASSLGAGDDTYEQYF. Here the CDR3 DNA reads TGCGCCAGCAGCTTGGGGGCAGGGGACGATACCTACGAGCAGTACTTC.

The chain has TRBV7-6 and TRBJ2-3; D is possibly TRBD2 (6 bases). CDR1 SGHVS and CDR2 FNYEAQ come from the germline V gene. The germline V and J ends were trimmed by 1 base and 10 bases, with 12 bases remaining between them. This CDR3 contains 13 residues. The CDR3 is CASSLVAGSPQYF. The CDR3 DNA follows: TGTGCCAGCAGCTTAGTGGCCGGGAGCCCGCAGTATTTT.

This chain links TRBV5-1 with TRBJ2-3; TRBD2 matches 14 bases. Trimming took 3 bases from V and 2 from J; bases not matched to a gene: 11. Germline V gene data show CDR1 as SGHRS and CDR2 as YFSETQ. The CDR3 runs to 19 residues. The CDR3 DNA reads TGCGCCAGCAGCTCGAAGGGACTAGCGGGGGCCCAACCCACAGATACGCAGTATTTT. Translating gives CASSSKGLAGAQPTDTQYF.

This clone has only one observation. This sequence joins TRBV4-2 and TRBJ1-2; no firm D call. The CDR3 has 17 residues. The V and J ends lost 0 bases and 3 bases respectively, with 17 bases between them. CDR1 LGHNA and CDR2 YNFKEQ come from the germline V gene. CDR3 amino acids: CASSQEIGRQDYYGYTF. In DNA, the CDR3 is TGTGCCAGCAGCCAAGAAATAGGTAGGCAGGACTACTATGGCTACACCTTC.

The chain recombines TRBV25-1 with TRBJ2-5, with a tentative D call TRBD1 (6 bases). The CDR3 is 12 amino acids. Germline CDR1 MGHDK, CDR2 SYGVNS. V lost 6 bases and J 4 bases, leaving 9 bases between the germline ends. CDR3 DNA: TGTGCCAGCAGACAGGGAATAGAGACCCAGTACTTC. Its translation is CASRQGIETQYF.

V is TRBV12-3 or TRBV12-4 and J is TRBJ2-2; D gene ambiguous. The CDR3 contains 13 residues. Trimming removed 7 bases at V and 4 bases at J, with 10 bases between. CDR3 residues: CASTNTPTGELFF. CDR3 DNA: TGTGCCAGCACTAACACTCCCACCGGGGAGCTGTTTTTT.

This CDR3 reads CAISEGQLGKQYF. The CDR3 nucleotides read TGTGCCATCAGTGAGGGGCAGCTCGGCAAGCAGTACTTC. This chain joins TRBV10-3 and TRBJ2-7; D is ambiguous. Trimming pared 2 bases from V and 8 bases from J, leaving 13 bases between. Germline V CDR1 and CDR2: ENHRY, SYGVKD. The CDR3 extends over 13 amino acids.

V and J are TRBV2 and TRBJ1-4; perhaps TRBD1 as D (6 bases). Germline V gene lookup returns CDR1 SNHLY and CDR2 FYNNEI. The germline V and J ends were trimmed by 3 bases and 13 bases, with 18 bases remaining between them. CDR3 size: 14 residues. The CDR3 reads CASSEDSLMKGLFF. In DNA form, the CDR3 reads TGTGCCAGCAGTGAGGACAGCCTAATGAAGGGACTGTTTTTT. Full variable domain (missing parts from reference TRBV2 and TRBJ1-4): EPEVTQTPSHQVTQMGQEVILRCVPISNHLYFYWYRQILGQKVEFLVSFYNNEISEKSEIFDDQFSVERPDGSNFTLKIRSTKLEDSAMYFCASSEDSLMKGLFFGSGTQLSVL.

J is TRBJ2-7 and V is TRBV7-6; D not certain. V shed 5 bases and J shed 7 bases, with 15 bases lying between them. The CDR3 has 13 residues. Germline values: CDR1 SGHVS, CDR2 FNYEAQ. The CDR3 here is CASSPDPLGEQYF. The CDR3 nucleotides read TGTGCCAGCAGCCCAGACCCCTTGGGTGAGCAGTACTTC. Looking up the rest from reference TRBV7-6 and TRBJ2-7 gives the full variable domain: GAGVSQSPRYKVTKRGQDVALRCDPISGHVSLYWYRQALGQGPEFLTYFNYEAQQDKSGLPNDRFSAERPEGSISTLTIQRTEQRDSAMYRCASSPDPLGEQYFGPGTRLTVT.

This chain connects TRBV14 to TRBJ1-2; a possible D gene is TRBD1 (5 bases). Per germline, CDR1 SGHDN and CDR2 FVKESK. The CDR3 spans 13 residues. Between the trimmed V and J ends, which lost 5 bases and 4 bases, there was a span of 11 bases. The CDR3 DNA reads as TGTGCCAGCAGCGACCGGGGGTCCTATGGCTACACCTTC. It translates to CASSDRGSYGYTF.

This chain connects TRBV27 to TRBJ2-7; D unresolved. The CDR3 length is 14 residues. V lost 0 bases and J lost 2, with 8 bases in between. Germline values: CDR1 MNHEY, CDR2 SMNVEV (reference sequence). The chain's CDR3 is CASSLSRSTYEQYF. CDR3 DNA: TGTGCCAGCAGTTTATCGAGGTCAACCTACGAGCAGTACTTC.

This clone was counted a few times. The chain uses TRBV7-8 and TRBJ2-7; D might be TRBD2 (5 bases). Looked up from germline, CDR1 is SGHVS and CDR2 is FQNEAQ. Trimming cost V 1 base and J 3 bases, with 10 bases left between them. The length of the CDR3 is 14 residues. This CDR3 reads CASSLVDYLYEQYF. The DNA of the CDR3 is TGTGCCAGCAGCTTAGTCGACTACCTCTACGAGCAGTACTTC. Full variable domain (remainder filled in from reference TRBV7-8 and TRBJ2-7): GAGVSQSPRYKVAKRGQDVALRCDPISGHVSLFWYQQALGQGPEFLTYFQNEAQLDKSGLPSDRFFAERPEGSVSTLKIQRTQQEDSAVYLCASSLVDYLYEQYFGPGTRLTVT.

This clone has just one count. The rearrangement uses TRBV28 and TRBJ2-2; D is ambiguous. Germline lookup yields CDR1 MDHEN and CDR2 SYDVKM. The V and J ends lost 6 bases and 2 bases respectively, with 7 bases between them. CDR3 length: 13 amino acids. CDR3 nucleotide sequence: TGTGCCAGCAGGGACCAAAACACCGGGGAGCTGTTTTTT. Amino acid sequence: CASRDQNTGELFF.

V gene TRBV14 combines with J gene TRBJ1-2, with 9 nucleotides matching TRBD1. The CDR3 has 15 amino acids. Unmatched junction bases numbered 6, after V lost 1 base and J lost 6 bases. Germline V lookup: CDR1 SGHDN, CDR2 FVKESK. For the CDR3, the DNA is TGTGCCAGCAGCCAAGTCGTGGGACAGGGCGATGGCTACACCTTC. This translates into CASSQVVGQGDGYTF.

The chain carries TRBV9 and TRBJ1-5, with a weak D call TRBD1 (5 bases). The CDR3 loop spans 15 amino acids. V dropped 5 bases and J dropped 0 bases, with 12 bases sitting between them. Germline V gene data show CDR1 as SGDLS and CDR2 as YYNGEE. The CDR3: CASSKTDDSNQPQHF. DNA of the CDR3: TGTGCCAGCAGTAAGACAGACGATAGCAATCAGCCCCAGCATTTT.

V usage is TRBV3-1 (or the pseudogene TRBV3-2) and J usage is TRBJ1-6; D uncertain. V lost 1 base and J 9 bases, leaving 13 bases between the germline ends. Germline V CDR1 and CDR2: LGHDT, YNNKEL (reference sequence). The CDR3 is made up of 15 amino acids. As DNA, the CDR3 is TGTGCCAGCAGCCAAGGGTCCGCATTAGGTTCACCCCTCCACTTT. This encodes CASSQGSALGSPLHF.

J is TRBJ2-3 and V is TRBV7-9, with TRBD1 matching over 7 bases. V shed 5 bases and J 2 bases; nucleotides not matched to a gene: 13. The V gene's germline CDR1 is SEHNR and CDR2 FQNEAQ (reference sequence). The CDR3 has 17 residues. The CDR3 region is CASSTTPMTGITDTQYF. CDR3 nucleotide sequence: TGTGCCAGCAGCACCACTCCGATGACAGGGATCACAGATACGCAGTATTTT.

Concerning this clone itself: This sample also contains other DNA sequences that code for the same CDR3. The J gene is TRBJ1-3, the V gene TRBV7-2; 9 positions match TRBD1. This CDR3 spans 15 amino acids. V lost 2 bases to trimming and J lost 4 bases; unmatched junction nucleotides: 3. From germline, CDR1 is SGHTA and CDR2 FQGNSA. DNA of the CDR3: TGTGCCAGCAGCTTACAACAGGGGGCGGGAAACACCATATATTTT. Translated, it gives CASSLQQGAGNTIYF.

There are a few counts of this clone. CDR3 in amino acids: CSAASGVNTGELFF. CDR3 nucleotide sequence: TGCAGCGCCGCAAGCGGAGTGAACACCGGGGAGCTGTTTTTT. The chain joins TRBV29-1 to TRBJ2-2; D may be TRBD2 (5 bases). Trimming left V 7 bases short and J 1 base short, with 13 bases between. CDR3 length: 14 amino acids. Germline V lookup: CDR1 SQVTM, CDR2 ANQGSEA.

This clone was counted between two and nine times. This sequence joins TRBV6-5 and TRBJ2-5; no clear D gene. Germline V lookup: CDR1 MNHEY, CDR2 SVGAGI. The V and J ends lost 7 bases and 4 bases respectively, with 10 bases between them. This CDR3 is 12 amino acids long. CDR3 loop: CASNKIGETQYF. The CDR3 DNA reads TGTGCCAGCAACAAGATAGGAGAGACCCAGTACTTC.